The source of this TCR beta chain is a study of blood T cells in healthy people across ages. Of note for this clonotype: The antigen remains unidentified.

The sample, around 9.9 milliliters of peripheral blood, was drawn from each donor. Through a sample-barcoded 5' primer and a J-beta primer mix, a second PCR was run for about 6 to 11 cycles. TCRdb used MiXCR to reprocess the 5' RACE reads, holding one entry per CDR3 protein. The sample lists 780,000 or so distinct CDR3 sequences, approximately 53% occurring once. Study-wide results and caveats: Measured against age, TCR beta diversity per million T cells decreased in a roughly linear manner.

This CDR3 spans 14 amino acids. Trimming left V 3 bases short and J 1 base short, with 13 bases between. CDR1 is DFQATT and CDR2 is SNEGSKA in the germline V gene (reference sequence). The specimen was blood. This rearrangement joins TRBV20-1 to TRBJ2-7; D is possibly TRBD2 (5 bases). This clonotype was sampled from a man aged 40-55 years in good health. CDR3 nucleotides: TGCAGTGCTAGTACGGGGATAGTGTCCTACGAGCAGTACTTC. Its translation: CSASTGIVSYEQYF.